These 16 T cell receptor beta chains came from one sample sequenced in a study of T cells in Graves' hyperthyroidism and ophthalmopathy. Amplification targeted TCR beta CDR3 regions from RNA transcripts. RT-PCR in the first round (using the HTBI primer set) targeted the TCR CDR3. Each CDR3 protein is one row after TCRdb ran MiXCR on the multiplex PCR reads. Among about 620,000 distinct CDR3 sequences, 16% were seen once, and the ten largest hold over 3.5%. Specimen: blood. These receptors were obtained from a woman aged 30 to 39 with Graves' hyperthyroidism.

This clonotype was seen at least ten times. The chain combines TRBV6-5 with TRBJ1-2, with D hard to call. CDR1 is MNHEY and CDR2 is SVGAGI in the germline V gene. The CDR3 consists of 13 residues. V lost 0 bases and J lost 8, with 10 bases in between. DNA of the CDR3: TGTGCCAGCAGTTACTCTTCGGATCGGGGCTACACCTTC. Protein product: CASSYSSDRGYTF.

V is TRBV10-3 and J is TRBJ1-1, with 8 bases that match TRBD1. CDR3 size: 15 residues. V was pared by 3 bases and J by 6 bases, with 9 bases of the junction left unmatched. The germline V gene has CDR1 ENHRY and CDR2 SYGVKD. The CDR3 loop reads CAISDQGQDLSEAFF. The CDR3 nucleotides read TGTGCCATCAGTGACCAGGGACAGGACCTGTCTGAAGCTTTCTTT.

About this clonotype: Being one base from a much bigger clone, this may be a read error. This sequence joins TRBV5-1 and TRBJ1-5; D is uncertain. The J call may not be correct, given that the DNA end is closer to TRBJ2-3. The germline V gene encodes CDR1 SGHRS and CDR2 YFSETQ. The CDR3 is made up of 15 amino acids. CDR3 sequence reads: CASSEDGSTNQPQYF. In DNA form, the CDR3 reads TGCGCCAGCAGCGAAGACGGGTCGACCAATCAGCCCCAGTATTTT.

The chain links TRBV30 to TRBJ2-1; D gene ambiguous. Germline V lookup: CDR1 GTSNPN, CDR2 SVGIG (reference sequence). Trimming pared 8 bases from V and 8 bases from J, leaving 16 bases between. CDR3 length: 12 amino acids. The CDR3: CASSIDPHEQFF. The CDR3 nucleotides read TGTGCCAGTAGTATAGATCCTCATGAGCAGTTCTTC.

In its sample, this clonotype was seen a few times. The V and J genes are TRBV3-1 and TRBJ1-4; TRBD1 is a possible D gene (5 bases). Trimming pared 6 bases from V and 8 bases from J, leaving 13 bases between. The CDR3 contains 13 residues. The germline CDR1 and CDR2 sequences are LGHDT and YNNKEL (reference sequence). The CDR3 nucleotides are TGTGCCAGCAGGCGGCAGGGCTCCGAAAAACTGTTTTTT. Residues: CASRRQGSEKLFF.

This clonotype was seen many times. This rearrangement joins TRBV5-4 to TRBJ2-5, with no clear D. The germline V and J ends were trimmed by 5 bases and 3 bases, with 17 bases remaining between them. CDR3 size: 15 residues. The germline gives CDR1 SGHNT, CDR2 YYREEE (reference sequence). The CDR3, as DNA: TGTGCCAGCAGTTCGGGCAGCAATTTAAAAGAGACCCAGTACTTC. Translated, it gives CASSSGSNLKETQYF. The full variable domain, completed using reference TRBV5-4 and TRBJ2-5, is ETGVTQSPTHLIKTRGQQVTLRCSSQSGHNTVSWYQQALGQGPQFIFQYYREEENGRGNFPPRFSGLQFPNYSSELNVNALELDDSALYLCASSSGSNLKETQYFGPGTRLLVL.

This clonotype was picked up many times. The rearrangement joins TRBV30 to TRBJ1-5; perhaps TRBD1 as D (5 bases). CDR3 length: 17 amino acids. Germline values: CDR1 GTSNPN, CDR2 SVGIG (reference sequence). Trimming left V 1 base short and J 5 bases short, with 21 bases between. CDR3 region: CAWSGPGRSGLYQPQHF. The CDR3 DNA is TGTGCCTGGAGTGGACCGGGACGGTCTGGCCTTTATCAGCCCCAGCATTTT.

At least ten counts were recorded for this clonotype. The chain couples TRBV12-3 or TRBV12-4 to TRBJ1-1; 10 bases agree with TRBD1. V was pared by 3 bases and J by 11 bases, with 6 bases of the junction left unmatched. This CDR3 comprises 13 residues. Here the CDR3 reads CASSFDRGRVAFF. CDR3 DNA sequence: TGTGCCAGCAGTTTCGACAGGGGGCGGGTTGCTTTCTTT.

This clonotype was detected only a few times. The chain recombines TRBV30 with TRBJ2-7, with no clear D. There are 14 residues in the CDR3. Germline V gene lookup returns CDR1 GTSNPN and CDR2 SVGIG (reference sequence). Trimming pared 1 base from V and 5 bases from J, leaving 15 bases between. The CDR3 region is CAWSAPVLANEQYF. In DNA form, the CDR3 reads TGTGCCTGGAGTGCCCCTGTGTTAGCTAACGAGCAGTACTTC.

The sample holds many counts of this clonotype. The chain joins TRBV12-3 or TRBV12-4 to TRBJ2-5; D remains ambiguous. This CDR3 is 14 amino acids long. The ends were cut back, 5 bases at V and 5 bases at J, with 15 bases in the middle. The CDR3 protein is CASSAFSTVETQYF. The CDR3 region has the DNA TGTGCCAGCAGTGCGTTTTCAACGGTGGAGACCCAGTACTTC.

The rearrangement links TRBV6-1 to TRBJ2-5; 8 bases line up with TRBD1. Losses at the gene ends were 6 bases for V and 4 bases for J; bases not matched to a gene: 4. The CDR3 is 13 residues long. Looked up from germline, CDR1 is MNHNS and CDR2 is SASEGT. The CDR3: CASRATGGETQYF. The CDR3 DNA sequence: TGTGCCAGCAGAGCCACAGGGGGAGAGACCCAGTACTTC.

This clonotype was seen many times. The chain combines TRBV3-1 with TRBJ1-5; D is uncertain. Deletions cut 1 base from V and 2 bases from J, with 6 bases between. CDR3 size: 14 residues. CDR1 is LGHDT and CDR2 is YNNKEL in the germline V gene (reference sequence). The CDR3: CASSQAGGNQPQHF. In DNA form, the CDR3 reads TGTGCCAGCAGCCAAGCAGGAGGCAATCAGCCCCAGCATTTT.

This chain links TRBV12-3 or TRBV12-4 with TRBJ2-2, with 9 bases matching TRBD1. The CDR3 consists of 15 residues. The J segment lost 4 bases and the V segment lost 5 bases, leaving 5 bases of the junction unmatched. The CDR3 loop reads CASSKQGASTGELFF. Written as DNA, the CDR3 is TGTGCCAGCAGTAAACAGGGGGCAAGCACCGGGGAGCTGTTTTTT.

The chain is built from TRBV12-5 and TRBJ2-1; no clear D. The CDR3 is 12 amino acids. V lost 1 base and J 6 bases, leaving 4 bases between the germline ends. The germline CDR1 and CDR2 sequences are LGHNT and FRNRAP. The CDR3 is CASGLGGNEQFF. The CDR3 DNA reads as TGTGCTAGTGGTTTGGGAGGCAATGAGCAGTTCTTC.

V and J are TRBV11-2 and TRBJ2-2; D is unresolved. The CDR3 length is 14 residues. Germline CDR1 is SGHAT and CDR2 is FQNNGV. V lost 5 bases and J lost 5, with 12 bases in between. CDR3 bases: TGTGCCAGCAGCGGCGCCCGGTGGACCGGGGAGCTGTTTTTT. The encoded protein is CASSGARWTGELFF.

There are many counts of this clonotype. The CDR3: CSARDLGQGDGYTF. The CDR3, as DNA: TGCAGTGCTAGAGATCTAGGACAGGGAGATGGCTACACCTTC. The chain employs TRBV20-1 and TRBJ1-2; TRBD1 matches 8 bases. The germline CDR1 and CDR2 sequences are DFQATT and SNEGSKA (reference sequence). V trimming: 0 bases; J trimming: 6 bases; junction bases outside the gene matches: 6. The length of the CDR3 is 14 residues.